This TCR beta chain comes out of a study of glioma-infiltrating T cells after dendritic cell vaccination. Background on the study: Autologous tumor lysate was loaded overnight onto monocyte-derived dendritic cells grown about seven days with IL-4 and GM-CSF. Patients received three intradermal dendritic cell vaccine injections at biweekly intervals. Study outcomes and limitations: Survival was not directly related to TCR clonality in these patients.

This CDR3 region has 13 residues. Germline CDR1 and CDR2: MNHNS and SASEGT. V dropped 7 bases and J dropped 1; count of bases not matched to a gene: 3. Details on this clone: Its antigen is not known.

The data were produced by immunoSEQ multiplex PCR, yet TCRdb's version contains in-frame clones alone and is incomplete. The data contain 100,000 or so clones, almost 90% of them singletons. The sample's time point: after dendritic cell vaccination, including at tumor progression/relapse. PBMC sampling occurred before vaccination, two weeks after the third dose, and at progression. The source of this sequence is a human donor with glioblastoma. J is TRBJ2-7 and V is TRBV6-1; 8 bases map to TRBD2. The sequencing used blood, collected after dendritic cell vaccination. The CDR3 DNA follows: TGTGCCAGCACTAGCGGGTTATCCTACGAGCAGTACTTC. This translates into CASTSGLSYEQYF.